Each of the 14 T cell receptor beta chains below was sequenced from the same sample in a study of T cells in Graves' hyperthyroidism and ophthalmopathy. Amplification targeted TCR beta CDR3 regions from RNA transcripts. TCR CDR3 underwent first-round RT-PCR with the HTBI primer set. MiXCR, applied by TCRdb to the multiplex PCR reads, yields one record per CDR3 protein. The sample includes around 380,000 distinct CDR3 sequences, around an eighth seen only once; the top ten take less than 25%. Specimen: blood. These receptors were collected from a man aged 25-45 years with Graves' hyperthyroidism that later progressed to Graves' ophthalmopathy.

The V gene is TRBV19, the J gene TRBJ2-2; D possibly corresponds to TRBD2 (6 bases). Looked up from germline, CDR1 is LNHDA and CDR2 is SQIVND (reference sequence). With 3 bases removed from V and 7 bases from J, the gap between germline ends came to 18 bases. CDR3 length equals 16 residues. In nucleotides, the CDR3 is TGTGCCAGTAGTATTGGCGGGGCGGGCACCGGCGGGGAGCTGTTTTTT. It codes for CASSIGGAGTGGELFF.

This clonotype was observed a handful of times. The V and J genes are TRBV27 and TRBJ2-7; D perhaps matches TRBD2 (6 bases). This CDR3 is 13 amino acids long. With 3 bases removed from V and 6 bases from J, the gap between germline ends came to 12 bases. Looked up from germline, CDR1 is MNHEY and CDR2 is SMNVEV (reference sequence). CDR3 nucleotides: TGTGCCAGCAGTTTGGACGGGGGTGGCGAGCAGTACTTC. Protein sequence: CASSLDGGGEQYF.

This clonotype showed up just a few times. The chain is built from TRBV9 and TRBJ1-5; 10 bases align to TRBD1. Trimming cost V 4 bases and J 6 bases; bases outside gene matches: 7. The CDR3 runs 15 residues. Germline CDR1 reads SGDLS; CDR2 reads YYNGEE. The CDR3, as DNA: TGTGCCAGCAGCACCGGGACAGGGGTTGGTCAGCCCCAGCATTTT. Protein: CASSTGTGVGQPQHF.

The chain links TRBV5-1 to TRBJ1-2; a possible D gene is TRBD1 (5 bases). CDR3 length: 14 amino acids. Germline V gene lookup returns CDR1 SGHRS and CDR2 YFSETQ. The ends were cut back, 4 bases at V and 2 bases at J, with 12 bases in the middle. The CDR3: CASSPGHPNYGYTF. The CDR3 bases are TGCGCCAGCAGCCCTGGACACCCCAACTATGGCTACACCTTC.

About this clonotype itself: A much larger clone differs by one base, so this may be a read error. This rearrangement joins TRBV28 to TRBJ1-3, with unresolved D. The germline V gene encodes CDR1 MDHEN and CDR2 SYDVKM. CDR3 size: 15 residues. The CDR3 here is CASNPAGSSGNTTYF. The CDR3 coding sequence is TGTGCCAGCAACCCTGCGGGCAGCTCTGGAAACACCACATATTTT.

The sample holds a few counts of this clonotype. V and J are TRBV6-1 and TRBJ2-3; D gene unclear. V lost 5 bases and J 2 bases, leaving 14 bases between the germline ends. Germline loops: CDR1 MNHNS, CDR2 SASEGT. This CDR3 contains 15 residues. The CDR3 coding sequence is TGTGCCAGCAGTTATTACGGACGATCCACAGATACGCAGTATTTT. This gives the protein CASSYYGRSTDTQYF.

As for this clonotype: A much bigger clone sits one base away, suggesting this may be a read error. V and J are TRBV6-2 or TRBV6-3 and TRBJ2-1; 7 positions agree with TRBD2. This CDR3 is 18 amino acids long. Germline CDR1 and CDR2: MNHEY and SVGEGT. CDR3 region: CASSYSSPAGELYNGQFF. The DNA for the CDR3 is TGTGCCAGCAGTTACTCGAGTCCCGCGGGGGAACTATACAATGGGCAGTTCTTC.

In this sample, this clonotype turned up many times. Here the CDR3 reads CASSFGPGQGFHEQFF. The CDR3 DNA sequence: TGTGCCAGCAGTTTTGGGCCCGGACAGGGGTTCCATGAGCAGTTCTTC. V gene TRBV12-3 or TRBV12-4 combines with J gene TRBJ2-1, with 9 bases matching TRBD1. The CDR3 is 16 amino acids. The trim removed 3 bases at V and 8 bases at J, leaving 11 bases unmatched.

J is TRBJ1-6 and V is TRBV7-2; no firm D call. Germline V gene sequence: CDR1 SGHTA, CDR2 FQGNSA. V was cut by 0 bases and J by 4 bases, with 7 bases left in between. The CDR3 has 15 amino acids. The chain's CDR3 is CASSLAGRYNSPLHF. In DNA, the CDR3 is TGTGCCAGCAGCTTAGCAGGCCGGTATAATTCACCCCTCCACTTT. Combining the CDR3 with reference TRBV7-2 and TRBJ1-6 gives the whole variable domain GAGVSQSPSNKVTEKGKDVELRCDPISGHTALYWYRQSLGQGLEFLIYFQGNSAPDKSGLPSDRFSAERTGGSVSTLTIQRTQQEDSAVYLCASSLAGRYNSPLHFGNGTRLTVT.

The gene calls are TRBV3-1 and TRBJ1-2, with D tentatively TRBD1 (5 bases). Germline CDR1 and CDR2: LGHDT and YNNKEL (reference sequence). The CDR3 is made up of 14 amino acids. V was pared by 0 bases and J by 4 bases, with 9 bases between. CDR3 in amino acids: CASSQDRGGYGYTF. For the CDR3, the DNA is TGTGCCAGCAGCCAAGATCGTGGGGGCTATGGCTACACCTTC.

Concerning this clonotype itself: At one boundary the junction diverges from the germline segment, which might be a read error. This chain connects TRBV5-5 to TRBJ2-7; no clear D. Per germline, CDR1 SGHKS and CDR2 YYEKEE (reference sequence). The CDR3 is made up of 13 amino acids. DNA for the CDR3: TGTGCCAGCACCATTCCCCACTCCTACGAGCAGTGCTTC. Its protein product is CASTIPHSYEQCF.

This clonotype was seen a handful of times. V is TRBV3-1 and J is TRBJ1-6, with D perhaps matching TRBD1 (6 bases). This CDR3 is 16 amino acids long. V lost 1 base and J 10 bases, leaving 17 bases between the germline ends. Germline values: CDR1 LGHDT, CDR2 YNNKEL (reference sequence). The CDR3 here is CASSQVPHRVWSPLHF. Written as DNA, the CDR3 is TGTGCCAGCAGCCAAGTGCCCCACAGGGTATGGTCACCCCTCCACTTT.

This clonotype was counted at least ten times. This chain connects TRBV5-1 to TRBJ2-1, with 10 positions matching TRBD1. Germline assignment: CDR1 SGHRS and CDR2 YFSETQ. The CDR3 runs 17 residues. V was clipped by 4 bases and J by 12 bases; unmatched bases: 19. The CDR3, as DNA: TGCGCCAGCAGCAGCAACCCGGGACAGGGGTTTGCCCCGGGGCAGTTCTTC. The encoded protein is CASSSNPGQGFAPGQFF.

This clonotype turned up a few times. The genes are TRBV11-3 and TRBJ2-6; 7 bases align to TRBD1. V dropped 3 bases and J dropped 0; count of bases not matched to a gene: 2. The germline CDR1 and CDR2 sequences are SGHNT and YENEEA. The CDR3 spans 16 residues. The CDR3 loop is CASSFRGYSGANVLTF. The DNA for the CDR3 is TGTGCCAGCAGCTTCAGGGGGTACTCTGGGGCCAACGTCCTGACTTTC.